Following are 31 T cell receptor beta chains from one sample sequenced in a study of CD8+ T cells in alopecia areata. TCR sequencing used cDNA made by reverse transcription of extracted RNA. Only in-frame clones appear in the TCRdb table, and some are missing; sequencing was by immunoSEQ multiplex PCR. The sample was found to contain 200,000 to 300,000 clones, and every one recurs. Separation of pooled cutaneous lymph node cells was by sorting with CD4, CD8alpha, NKG2D, NKG2ACE and other markers. Specimen: CD4+ T cells sorted from a lymph node. These receptor sequences come from a C3H/HeJ mouse with alopecia areata. This mouse strain has H2-k as its MHC haplotype.

About this clone itself: Genes and germline are mouse. Sequencing ends 4 residues short of the CDR3 end; the germline J gene provides the rest. The chain links TRBV1 to TRBJ2-1, with D tentatively TRBD1 (5 bases). Germline CDR1 NSQYPW, CDR2 LRSPGD (reference sequence). With 5 bases removed from V and 0 bases from J, the gap between germline ends came to 11 bases. The CDR3 consists of 15 residues. The chain's CDR3 is CTCSPDRPNYAEQFF. The sequenced part of the CDR3 DNA is TGCACCTGCAGTCCCGACAGACCTAACTATGCT. Based on the CDR3 plus reference TRBV1 and TRBJ2-1, the full variable domain is VTLLEQNPRWRLVPRGQAVNLRCILKNSQYPWMSWYQQDLQKQLQWLFTLRSPGDKEVKSLPGADYLATRVTDTELRLQVANMSQGRTLYCTCSPDRPNYAEQFFGPGTRLTVL.

The table lists this clone with a few counts. The listed genes are named as in mouse. The same CDR3 can be traced to other DNA sequences in this sample. CDR3 in amino acids: CASSQEGQYAEQFF. The part of the CDR3 DNA that was read is TGTGCCAGCAGCCAAGAGGGACAGTATGCT. This rearrangement joins TRBV5 to TRBJ2-1, with 7 bases that match TRBD1. The missing CDR3 end, 4 residues past where the read stops, is filled in from the germline J gene. The CDR3 loop spans 14 amino acids. The ends lost 0 bases at V and 4 bases at J; junction bases unmatched: 0. Germline CDR1 is LGHNA and CDR2 is YNLKQL (reference sequence).

Note on this clone: Any gene name here is a mouse gene name. The read halts 4 residues ahead of the CDR3 end, with the missing end drawn from the germline J gene. The chain has TRBV13-1 and TRBJ2-1; 9 bases are shared with TRBD1. After removal of 1 base from V and 3 bases from J, the junction contained 8 bases not matched to a gene. The V gene's germline CDR1 is NSHNY and CDR2 SYGAGN. This CDR3 is built from 17 residues. CDR3: CASSDPFPGQGYAEQFF. Partial CDR3 DNA: TGTGCCAGCAGTGATCCCTTCCCGGGACAGGGCTATGCT.

On this clone: Mouse names are used for the genes. Sequencing ends 4 residues short of the CDR3 end; the germline J gene provides the rest. Distinct nucleotide sequences in the sample also encode this CDR3. J is TRBJ1-2 and V is TRBV13-1; 10 bases line up with TRBD1. The CDR3 spans 14 residues. Losses at the gene ends were 2 bases for V and 3 bases for J; bases not matched to a gene: 1. Germline V gene data show CDR1 as NSHNY and CDR2 as SYGAGN. The covered CDR3 bases are TGTGCCAGCAGTGAAGGACAGGGGGACTCC. Amino acids: CASSEGQGDS. The CDR3 as a whole reads CASSEGQGDSDYTF.

This clone was observed a handful of times. Genes and germline are mouse. CDR3 sequence reads: CASSITAGGYNSPLYF. CDR3 DNA (partial): TGTGCCAGCAGTATAACGGCAGGGGGATATAATTCGCCC. The rearrangement uses TRBV19 and TRBJ1-6, with TRBD1 matching over 7 bases. Sequencing ends 3 residues short of the CDR3 end; the germline J gene provides the rest. TRBJ1-6 is identified as an open reading frame with a role that is uncertain. Trimming took 1 base from V and 4 from J; bases not matched to a gene: 5. There are 16 residues in the CDR3. Germline lookup yields CDR1 FNHDT and CDR2 SITEND (reference sequence).

This clone has only a few counts. The genes are named according to mouse. The read comes to an end 4 residues before the CDR3 does, leaving the germline J gene to fill in the end. V and J are TRBV13-3 and TRBJ2-3; the match to TRBD1 covers 9 bases. The CDR3 is 14 residues long. In germline, CDR1 is NNHDY, CDR2 SYVADS. The sequenced part of the CDR3 DNA is TGTGCCAGCAGTGCTGGACAGGGGAGAGAA. The encoded protein is CASSAGQGRE. The whole CDR3 sequence is CASSAGQGRETLYF.

With regard to this clone: Gene names denote mouse genes. The CDR3 goes on 4 residues after the read ends, and that part is filled in from the germline J gene. The rearrangement joins TRBV29 to TRBJ1-1; perhaps TRBD1 as D (6 bases). Trimming removed 6 bases from V and 1 base from J, with 6 bases in between. Germline V gene sequence: CDR1 MSHET, CDR2 SYDVDS. This CDR3 contains 12 residues. CDR3 DNA (partial): TGTGCTAGCAGGGACAGAAACACA. It encodes CASRDRNT. The complete CDR3 protein is CASRDRNTEVFF.

In this sample, this clone turned up a few times. The gene names here belong to mouse. The CDR3 end lies 4 residues beyond the end of the read and is filled in from the germline J gene. J is TRBJ2-7 and V is TRBV5, with 8 bases lining up with TRBD2. This CDR3 comprises 15 residues. Per the germline V gene, CDR1 is LGHNA and CDR2 is YNLKQL (reference sequence). The V and J ends lost 4 bases and 2 bases, in that order; junction bases with no gene match: 7. The CDR3 region is CASSPRVGGTYEQYF. CDR3 DNA (partial): TGTGCCAGCAGCCCAAGAGTGGGGGGGACCTAT.

This clone was counted between two and nine times. Mouse names are used for the genes. From the germline J gene comes the end of the CDR3, since the read stops 4 residues before it. The chain couples TRBV3 to TRBJ1-2; perhaps TRBD1 as D (6 bases). The CDR3 runs 15 residues. V lost 3 bases and J 0 bases, leaving 11 bases between the germline ends. Per germline, CDR1 SNHLY and CDR2 FYNGKV (reference sequence). The covered CDR3 bases are TGTGCCAGCAGCTTCCGGGACATAGCAAACTCC. It translates to CASSFRDIANS. The full CDR3 reads CASSFRDIANSDYTF. The variable domain in full, completed from reference TRBV3 and TRBJ1-2, reads GPKVLQIPSHQIIDMGQMVTLNCDPVSNHLYFYWYKQILGQQMEFLVNFYNGKVMEKSKLFKDQFSVERPDGSYFTLKIQPTALEDSAVYFCASSFRDIANSDYTFGSGTRLLVI.

This clone was counted a few times. Each gene name is a mouse one. Read coverage stops 4 residues before the CDR3 terminus; the germline J gene supplies the remainder. The rearrangement uses TRBV13-1 and TRBJ2-5; 7 nucleotides line up with TRBD1. Germline loops: CDR1 NSHNY, CDR2 SYGAGN. J was trimmed by 2 bases and V by 4 bases; bases with no gene match: 4. This CDR3 has 14 residues. The chain's CDR3 is CASSLQGSQDTQYF. CDR3 bases read: TGTGCCAGCAGTTTACAGGGGAGCCAAGAC.

This clone was recorded a few times. The germline and genes are mouse ones. From the germline J gene comes the end of the CDR3, since the read stops 4 residues before it. V gene TRBV4 combines with J gene TRBJ2-2, with D perhaps matching TRBD1 (6 bases). The CDR3 length is 16 residues. Trimming left V 5 bases short and J 2 bases short, with 15 bases between. Per germline, CDR1 LGHDT and CDR2 YNNKQL (reference sequence). The CDR3 here is CASSHPRGGNTGQLYF. The CDR3 bases that were read are TGTGCCAGCAGCCATCCCAGGGGAGGGAACACCGGG.

Turning to this clone: These gene names are mouse names. The read comes to an end 4 residues before the CDR3 does, leaving the germline J gene to fill in the end. V is TRBV13-1 and J is TRBJ2-5, with 10 positions matching TRBD1. Germline assignment: CDR1 NSHNY and CDR2 SYGAGN. The CDR3 extends over 15 amino acids. The CDR3 DNA, read in part, is TGTGCCAGCAGTGATAGGGGGACAGGGGTGGAC. Its protein product is CASSDRGTGVD. The whole CDR3 protein reads CASSDRGTGVDTQYF.

This clone was seen a handful of times. The genes and germline here are from mouse. The CDR3 end is not reached by the read, which stops 4 residues before it; the germline J gene fills it in. The chain carries TRBV13-1 and TRBJ1-1, with D unresolved. Per the germline V gene, CDR1 is NSHNY and CDR2 is SYGAGN. CDR3 length: 14 amino acids. Incomplete CDR3 DNA: TGTGCCAGCAGTGATGCTGGGGTGGAAGGA. It specifies CASSDAGVEG. The complete CDR3 reads CASSDAGVEGEVFF.

A few counts support this clone. Any gene name here is a mouse gene name. The DNA ends 4 residues before the CDR3 does, and the rest of the CDR3 is filled in from the germline J gene. The sample carries other DNA sequences with the same CDR3. This rearrangement joins TRBV13-1 to TRBJ1-1; tentatively, D is TRBD1 (5 bases). The CDR3 sequence is 14 residues long. V lost 0 bases, J lost 3 bases, and 9 bases lay in between. CDR1 and CDR2 (germline): NSHNY, SYGAGN. CDR3 sequence: CASSDARGDTEVFF. The covered CDR3 bases are TGTGCCAGCAGTGATGCACGAGGGGACACA.

Comments on this clone: Gene names refer to mouse genes. The read ends 3 residues before the CDR3 terminus; that terminus is restored from the germline J gene. This chain connects TRBV5 to TRBJ1-6; a possible D gene is TRBD1 (5 bases). TRBJ1-6 is designated an ORF whose function remains uncertain. This CDR3 has 15 residues. Germline V gene lookup returns CDR1 LGHNA and CDR2 YNLKQL (reference sequence). The ends were cut back, 0 bases at V and 10 bases at J, with 13 bases in the middle. The CDR3 bases that were read are TGTGCCAGCAGCCAAGAAATAAGGGGAGAATCGCCC. Amino acid sequence: CASSQEIRGESP. The CDR3, in full, reads CASSQEIRGESPLYF.

This clone has more than one count but fewer than ten. Genes and germline come from the mouse. The read terminates 4 residues ahead of where the CDR3 ends, so the germline J gene completes it. This chain joins TRBV19 and TRBJ2-5; unclear D gene. Germline CDR1 FNHDT, CDR2 SITEND (reference sequence). This CDR3 comprises 13 residues. V shed 7 bases and J shed 0 bases, with 9 bases lying between them. The CDR3 loop reads CASSLFNQDTQYF. CDR3 DNA (partial): TGTGCCAGCTCACTTTTTAACCAAGAC.

As to this clone: These gene names are mouse names. The DNA ends 4 residues before the CDR3 does, and the rest of the CDR3 is filled in from the germline J gene. The same CDR3 arises from other DNA sequences in this sample as well. J is TRBJ2-5 and V is TRBV13-3; TRBD1 aligns across 8 bases. This CDR3 has 13 residues. Per germline, CDR1 NNHDY and CDR2 SYVADS. CDR3 residues: CASSRQGLDTQYF. Partial CDR3 DNA: TGTGCCAGCAGTCGACAGGGGCTAGAC.

In its sample, this clone was seen a few times. Gene names denote mouse genes. The CDR3 end falls 4 residues outside the read, so it is completed with the germline J gene. The V call is TRBV5, the J call TRBJ2-2; D is unresolved. Germline V lookup: CDR1 LGHNA, CDR2 YNLKQL (reference sequence). This CDR3 is built from 13 residues. CDR3 DNA, as far as it was read: TGTGCCAGCAGCCAAGATCCCTGGGGG. As protein: CASSQDPWG. Given in full, the CDR3 is CASSQDPWGQLYF.

The sample holds a few counts of this clone. Germline and genes here are mouse. The read gets to within 4 residues of the CDR3 end, and the germline J gene fills in the rest. The V gene is TRBV13-1, the J gene TRBJ2-1, with 11 bases aligning to TRBD2. This CDR3 has 16 amino acids. V was pared by 1 base and J by 5 bases, with 5 bases of the junction left unmatched. Germline V CDR1 and CDR2: NSHNY, SYGAGN. CDR3 region: CASSDSGLGGHAEQFF. The DNA read from the CDR3 is TGTGCCAGCAGTGATTCCGGACTGGGGGGCCATGCT.

The sample holds a few counts of this clone. All gene names here are mouse names. The read terminates 4 residues ahead of where the CDR3 ends, so the germline J gene completes it. Other DNA sequences of this sample code for an identical CDR3. The rearrangement joins TRBV1 to TRBJ2-5, with TRBD2 identical over 7 bases. CDR1 is NSQYPW, CDR2 LRSPGD, per germline (reference sequence). The CDR3 is 14 residues long. V trimming: 3 bases; J trimming: 2 bases; junction bases outside the gene matches: 2. The part of the CDR3 DNA that was read is TGCACCTGCAGTGCTTCTGGGGGCCAAGAC. It specifies CTCSASGGQD. The CDR3 as a whole reads CTCSASGGQDTQYF.

This clone was counted between two and nine times. Gene names refer to mouse genes. From the germline J gene comes the end of the CDR3, since the read stops 4 residues before it. The same CDR3 also results from other DNA sequences found in this sample. The chain employs TRBV13-1 and TRBJ2-5, with a weak D call TRBD1 (5 bases). The CDR3 has 13 residues. Germline V gene lookup returns CDR1 NSHNY and CDR2 SYGAGN. Deletions cut 3 bases from V and 2 bases from J, with 7 bases between. CDR3 loop: CASSAGLQDTQYF. The CDR3 DNA, read in part, is TGTGCCAGCAGTGCAGGGCTCCAAGAC.

This clone was counted only a few times. Gene labels here are mouse ones. The CDR3 is cut off 4 residues early in the read; its end comes from the germline J gene. The gene calls are TRBV13-1 and TRBJ2-1; 8 positions agree with TRBD2. Germline CDR1 reads NSHNY; CDR2 reads SYGAGN. The J segment lost 3 bases and the V segment lost 6 bases, leaving 5 bases of the junction unmatched. This CDR3 is 14 amino acids long. CDR3 bases read: TGTGCCAGCACCCGACTGGGGCGCTATGCT. Amino acid sequence: CASTRLGRYA. The CDR3 in full is CASTRLGRYAEQFF.

This clone was detected ten times or more. All gene names here are mouse names. From the germline J gene comes the end of the CDR3, since the read stops 4 residues before it. The chain carries TRBV13-1 and TRBJ2-2, with 8 bases matching TRBD2. The CDR3 is 14 residues long. Germline V lookup: CDR1 NSHNY, CDR2 SYGAGN. V shed 6 bases, J shed 1 base, and the junction held 2 bases outside the gene matches. The covered CDR3 bases are TGTGCCAGCACTGGGGGGATAAACACCGGG. Protein product: CASTGGINTG. The whole CDR3 is CASTGGINTGQLYF.

As concerns this clone: Any gene name here is a mouse gene name. The CDR3 spells CASSKTGGAYEQYF. The CDR3 DNA, read in part, is TGTGCTAGCAGTAAGACTGGGGGGGCTTAT. The chain is built from TRBV17 and TRBJ2-7, with TRBD2 matching over 12 bases. The read terminates 4 residues ahead of where the CDR3 ends, so the germline J gene completes it. The CDR3 covers 14 residues. Germline lookup yields CDR1 MNHDT and CDR2 YYDKIL.

In the case of this clone: Germline and genes here are mouse. The CDR3 end falls 4 residues outside the read, so it is completed with the germline J gene. The genes are TRBV1 and TRBJ2-1, with TRBD2 matching over 8 bases. Germline-derived CDR1 and CDR2 are NSQYPW and LRSPGD (reference sequence). The ends lost 0 bases at V and 2 bases at J; junction bases unmatched: 6. There are 17 residues in the CDR3. The DNA read from the CDR3 is TGCACCTGCAGTGCAGATTCCGGCTGGGGGGACTATGCT. Protein: CTCSADSGWGDYA. The complete CDR3 sequence is CTCSADSGWGDYAEQFF.

In this sample, this clone turned up a few times. The gene names given are mouse names. The missing CDR3 end, 4 residues past where the read stops, is filled in from the germline J gene. Other DNA sequences in this specimen translate into the identical CDR3. This rearrangement joins TRBV19 to TRBJ2-1; D might be TRBD2 (6 bases). This CDR3 contains 15 residues. The germline V and J ends were trimmed by 2 bases and 0 bases, with 9 bases remaining between them. Germline CDR1 and CDR2: FNHDT and SITEND (reference sequence). The CDR3 bases that were read are TGTGCCAGCAGTATTGGGGGATATAACTATGCT. Translation gives CASSIGGYNYA. The entire CDR3 is CASSIGGYNYAEQFF.

On this clone: Mouse gene names and germline throughout. The read finishes 4 residues shy of the CDR3 end, and the germline J gene is used to complete it. This chain connects TRBV19 to TRBJ1-1; TRBD1 matches 8 bases. The V and J ends lost 6 bases and 4 bases, in that order; junction bases with no gene match: 5. The CDR3 runs to 13 residues. Germline CDR1 reads FNHDT; CDR2 reads SITEND (reference sequence). The sequenced CDR3 bases are TGTGCCAGCAAGGACAGGGTCGGCACA. Its protein is CASKDRVGT. In full, the CDR3 is CASKDRVGTEVFF.

This clone was counted a few times. Here the gene names and germline are mouse. Sequencing ends 4 residues short of the CDR3 end; the germline J gene provides the rest. Other nucleotide sequences in the sample specify the same CDR3. V gene TRBV13-3 combines with J gene TRBJ2-5; TRBD2 matches at 11 bases. Germline V gene lookup returns CDR1 NNHDY and CDR2 SYVADS. The CDR3 length is 14 residues. CDR3 DNA (partial): TGTGCCAGCAGCGGGACTGGGGGCCCAGAC. Translation: CASSGTGGPD. The whole CDR3 reads CASSGTGGPDTQYF.

This clone has only a few counts. Mouse germline and gene names are used. The CDR3 bases that were read are TGCACCTGCAGTGCGCACCGGGGGGGAAACTATGCT. Protein: CTCSAHRGGNYA. The complete CDR3 protein is CTCSAHRGGNYAEQFF. This chain links TRBV1 with TRBJ2-1; 7 bases are shared with TRBD2. The CDR3 goes on 4 residues after the read ends, and that part is filled in from the germline J gene. The CDR3 is 16 amino acids. Germline loops: CDR1 NSQYPW, CDR2 LRSPGD (reference sequence). Trimming at V came to 3 bases and at J to 1 base, leaving 6 bases not matched to a gene.

This clone was recorded a few times. Genes here carry mouse names. The read falls 4 residues short of the CDR3 end, and the missing part is taken from the germline J gene. The rearrangement links TRBV1 to TRBJ2-7; 8 bases line up with TRBD2. Germline V CDR1 and CDR2: NSQYPW, LRSPGD (reference sequence). The CDR3 length is 14 residues. V lost 3 bases and J lost 0; bases outside the gene matches: 1. CDR3 DNA, as far as it was read: TGCACCTGCAGTGCGACTGGGGACTCCTAT. It is translated as CTCSATGDSY. The full CDR3 is CTCSATGDSYEQYF.

Of note for this clone: The genes are named according to mouse. The DNA ends 4 residues before the CDR3 does, and the rest of the CDR3 is filled in from the germline J gene. The J gene is TRBJ1-1, the V gene TRBV13-1, with 11 bases fitting TRBD1. Germline V gene data show CDR1 as NSHNY and CDR2 as SYGAGN. V shed 3 bases, J shed 1 base, and the junction held 5 bases outside the gene matches. The length of the CDR3 is 16 residues. CDR3 region: CASSGRTGGWNTEVFF. The covered CDR3 bases are TGTGCCAGCAGTGGCCGGACAGGGGGCTGGAACACA.